The subject of this entry is one T cell receptor (beta chain). Its target is unknown. PCR was performed using 60 Vbeta and 13 Jbeta primers. Only in-frame clones appear in the TCRdb table, and some are missing; sequencing was by immunoSEQ multiplex PCR. The sample lists around 150,000 clones; roughly three quarters were seen once. This specimen comes from a study of cytomegalovirus exposure and HLA in healthy donors. The study, taken as a whole, reports: CMV serostatus was the only recorded immune exposure for donors. Segments of the TCR beta V type were, in most cases, productive about 87% or about 30% of the time in an earlier analysis. Confirmation was obtained in vitro that a few CMV-associated chains are specific for CMV antigens.

Germline loops: CDR1 SQVTM, CDR2 ANQGSEA. The CDR3 is made up of 14 amino acids. V dropped 7 bases and J dropped 4; count of bases not matched to a gene: 7. The sequence derives from a man aged 35 to 55 in good health and CMV-seronegative. Sequencing was done on a sample of PBMCs. The chain is built from TRBV29-1 and TRBJ2-1; 10 bases align to TRBD2. CDR3 sequence reads: CSAVGLAEYNEQFF. DNA of the CDR3: TGCAGCGCTGTAGGACTAGCGGAATACAATGAGCAGTTCTTC.